This T cell receptor beta chain was profiled in a study of human T cells and chemical hapten exposure. The CDR3 length is 13 residues. Germline CDR1 MDHEN, CDR2 SYDVKM. With 3 bases removed from V and 8 bases from J, the gap between germline ends came to 13 bases. As the library was built, unique molecular identifiers were attached to individual cDNA molecules. Per the original data handling: Sampled TCR counts reached a median of roughly 100,000 per sample, with values ranging from about 23,224 to 700,000. TCRdb reprocessed the RACE reads with MiXCR, giving one entry per CDR3 protein. None of the V and J calls come from the authors' own analysis; TCRdb made them. Found here are about 55,000 distinct CDR3 sequences, 8.5% to 10% of them singletons; the top ten hold 8.5% to 10%. This clonotype showed up many times. The time point was: pre-sensitization, week 0. Treatment reported: therapeutic diphenylcyclopropenone sensitization with weekly scalp DPC. Unfractionated whole blood was the source of the extracted total RNA.

The sample here was whole blood, taken in connection with sensitization to the hapten diphenylcyclopropenone (DPC). The chain has TRBV28 and TRBJ1-2; D may be TRBD1 (6 bases). The source is a woman aged 25 to 39 with alopecia areata. Some clones in this sample may be carry-over from other donors' samples. CDR3 residues: CASSFRQGQGYTF. The CDR3 DNA reads TGTGCCAGCAGTTTTAGGCAGGGGCAGGGCTACACCTTC.